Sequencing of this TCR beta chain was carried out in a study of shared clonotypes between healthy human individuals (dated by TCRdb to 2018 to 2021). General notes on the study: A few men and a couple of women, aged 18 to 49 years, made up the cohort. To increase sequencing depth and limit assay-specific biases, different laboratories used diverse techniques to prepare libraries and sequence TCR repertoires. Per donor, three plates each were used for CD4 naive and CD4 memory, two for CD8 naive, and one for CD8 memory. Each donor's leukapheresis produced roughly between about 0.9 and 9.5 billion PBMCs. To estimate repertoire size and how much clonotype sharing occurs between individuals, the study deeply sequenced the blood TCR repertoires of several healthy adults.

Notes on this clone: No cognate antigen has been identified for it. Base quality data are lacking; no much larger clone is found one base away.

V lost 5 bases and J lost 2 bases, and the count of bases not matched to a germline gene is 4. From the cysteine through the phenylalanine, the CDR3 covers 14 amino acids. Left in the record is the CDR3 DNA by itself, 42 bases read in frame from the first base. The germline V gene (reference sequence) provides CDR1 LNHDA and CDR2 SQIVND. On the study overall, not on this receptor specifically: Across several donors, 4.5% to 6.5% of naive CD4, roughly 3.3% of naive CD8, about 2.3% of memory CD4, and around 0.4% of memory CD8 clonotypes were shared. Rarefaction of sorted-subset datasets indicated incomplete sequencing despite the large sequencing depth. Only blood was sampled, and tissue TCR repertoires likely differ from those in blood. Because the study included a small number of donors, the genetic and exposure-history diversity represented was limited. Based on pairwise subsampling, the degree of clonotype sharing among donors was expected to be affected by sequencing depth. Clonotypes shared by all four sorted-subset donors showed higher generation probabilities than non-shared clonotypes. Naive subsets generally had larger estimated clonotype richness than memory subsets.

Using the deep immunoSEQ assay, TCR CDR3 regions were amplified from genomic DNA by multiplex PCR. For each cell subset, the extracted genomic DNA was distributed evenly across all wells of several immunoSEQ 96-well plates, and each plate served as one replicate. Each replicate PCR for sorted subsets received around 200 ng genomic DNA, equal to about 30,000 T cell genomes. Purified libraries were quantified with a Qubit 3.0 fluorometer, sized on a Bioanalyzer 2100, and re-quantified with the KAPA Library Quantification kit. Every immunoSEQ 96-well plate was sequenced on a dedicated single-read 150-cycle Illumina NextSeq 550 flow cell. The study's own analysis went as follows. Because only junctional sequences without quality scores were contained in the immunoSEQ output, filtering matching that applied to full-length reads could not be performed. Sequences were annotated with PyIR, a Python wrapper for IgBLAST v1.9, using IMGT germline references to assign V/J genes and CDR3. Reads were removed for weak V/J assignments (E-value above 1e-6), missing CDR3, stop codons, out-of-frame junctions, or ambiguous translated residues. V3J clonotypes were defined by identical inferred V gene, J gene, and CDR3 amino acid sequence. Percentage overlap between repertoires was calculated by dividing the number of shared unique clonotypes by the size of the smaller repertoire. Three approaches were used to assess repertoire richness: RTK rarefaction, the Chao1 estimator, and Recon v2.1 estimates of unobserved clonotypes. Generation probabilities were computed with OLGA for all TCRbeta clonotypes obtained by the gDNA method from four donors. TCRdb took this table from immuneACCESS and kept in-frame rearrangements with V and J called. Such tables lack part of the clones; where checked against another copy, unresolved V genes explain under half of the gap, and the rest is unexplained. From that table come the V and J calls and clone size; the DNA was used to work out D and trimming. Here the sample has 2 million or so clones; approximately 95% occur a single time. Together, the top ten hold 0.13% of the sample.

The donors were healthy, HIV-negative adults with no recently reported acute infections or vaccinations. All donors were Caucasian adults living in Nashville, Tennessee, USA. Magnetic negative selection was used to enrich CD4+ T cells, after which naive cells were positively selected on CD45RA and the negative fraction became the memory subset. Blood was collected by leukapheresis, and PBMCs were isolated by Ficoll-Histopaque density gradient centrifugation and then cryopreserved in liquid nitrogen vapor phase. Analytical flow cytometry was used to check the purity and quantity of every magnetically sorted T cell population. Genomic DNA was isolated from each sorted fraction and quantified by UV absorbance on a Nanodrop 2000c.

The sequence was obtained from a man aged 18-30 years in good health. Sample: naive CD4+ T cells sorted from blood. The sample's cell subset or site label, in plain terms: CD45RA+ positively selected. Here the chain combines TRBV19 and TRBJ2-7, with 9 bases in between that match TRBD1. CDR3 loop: CASSFGQGTYEQYF. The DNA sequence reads TGTGCCAGTAGTTTCGGACAGGGGACCTACGAGCAGTACTTC.